The following is a T cell receptor beta chain sequence with its context. Antigen specificity is unknown. The CDR3 spans 16 residues. The V end was cut by 4 bases, the J end by 0 bases, with 14 bases between. The germline gives CDR1 PRHDT, CDR2 FYEKMQ (reference sequence). Time point defined: patch test 2, 6 weeks after DPC sensitization. Treatment here: therapeutic diphenylcyclopropenone sensitization with weekly scalp DPC. Total RNA was extracted from unfractionated whole blood. This specimen comes from a study of human T cells and chemical hapten exposure. Looking at the study overall: The study sensitized with 2% DPC on a roughly 2 cm by roughly 2 cm patch of upper inner arm skin. Whole-study results and caveats: Controls formed significantly fewer large CDR3 similarity clusters than expanded TCRs did. Unchanged with DPC sensitization were TCRs above 1 in 1000 frequency.

TCRdb re-analysed the RACE reads in MiXCR, keeping a single row per CDR3 protein. There are tens of thousands of distinct CDR3 sequences in the sample; about 10% occur only once, and less than 2.5% lies in the top ten. The sequence came from a man in his forties with alopecia areata. Some clones in this sample may be carry-over from other donors' samples. The source was whole blood, collected in connection with sensitization to the hapten diphenylcyclopropenone (DPC). V is TRBV13 and J is TRBJ2-3, with D possibly being TRBD1 (5 bases). CDR3 DNA sequence: TGTGCCAGCAGCTCCAGGGCCCTCTTAAGCACAGATACGCAGTATTTT. It codes for CASSSRALLSTDTQYF. Based on the CDR3 plus reference TRBV13 and TRBJ2-3, the full variable domain is AAGVIQSPRHLIKEKRETATLKCYPIPRHDTVYWYQQGPGQDPQFLISFYEKMQSDKGSIPDRFSAQQFSDYHSELNMSSLELGDSALYFCASSSRALLSTDTQYFGPGTRLTVL.